This T cell receptor (beta chain) came from a study of T cell responses to AZD1222 COVID-19 vaccine (dated by TCRdb to 2020 to 2022). Describing the broader study: AZD1222 recipients given second doses at about 4 weeks or at about 12 weeks were pooled, since spike-specific TCR depth and breadth were not found to differ between the two schedules. TCR sequencing covered 230 to 250 trial participants: 207 given two doses of AZD1222 and approximately 26 given two doses of MenACWY control vaccine. Trial participants were enrolled into age subgroups of 18-55, 56-69 and 70-plus years, which contained around 140, 26 and 57 TCR-sequenced participants, respectively.

The intended sense of this specimen's time point label: baseline before first vaccination. The vaccinee samples were drawn from two UK trials, COV001 and COV002, one of which was a single-blind randomized controlled phase 2/3 trial testing AZD1222 (ChAdOx1 nCoV-19) in healthy adults. For TCRbeta chain sequencing, PBMC samples were collected from trial participants at day 0 and at day 28 after the second dose. The CDR3 regions of human TCRbeta chains were analyzed by immunosequencing. On the authors' methods: TCRs in the repertoires were matched against a reference library of SARS-CoV-2-specific TCRs that had been generated with the MIRA antigen-specificity platform. Breadth meant the fraction of unique TCRs that were SARS-CoV-2-associated, whereas depth meant the fraction of total T cells that were SARS-CoV-2-associated. Using the MIRA data, every spike-specific TCR was mapped to the spike region that the TCR reacted to and assigned to either a CD4 or a CD8 class. Log10-transformed breadth and depth values were compared by one-way ANOVA with Sidak's multiple comparisons tests. Held by TCRdb, this immuneACCESS table contains in-frame sequences only and omits some clones. Under half of the omission traces to an unresolved V gene where checked; the cause of the rest is unknown. V and J calls and clone size are copied from that table; D and trimming were computed from the DNA. This sample gives about 130,000 clones in total; over 75% of them show up just once. The top ten clones comprise 8% to 13% of the sample.

In regard to this clone: The target of this receptor is not known. Per-base qualities were not stored, and no clone one base away is much larger.

Overall study outcomes, separate from this receptor: Vaccine-associated CD4 TCRs spanned the whole spike protein, with dominant responses in regions 160-218 and 743-854. No day 14 peak-response samples were available, so repertoires were characterized only after the peak T cell response. Conclusions about previously exposed vaccinees are limited because only 6 or 7 AZD1222 recipients were SARS-CoV-2 seropositive at baseline. In the small 56-69-year group, the increase in depth fell short of significance, most likely because of low power. Reportedly, almost half of the unique spike-specific TCRs recognized epitopes lying outside the regions that are mutated in the B.1.351 and B.1.1.7 variants. Most participants were white British and females outnumbered males, and the authors suggested that clonal diversity may have been underestimated. Spike-specific TCR breadth and depth rose significantly after two AZD1222 doses compared with day 0 and with MenACWY recipients.

CDR1 LNHDA and CDR2 SQIVND are derived from the germline V gene (reference sequence). Trimming takes 8 bases from V and 2 bases from J, and the germline ends sit 18 bases apart. Measured from the cysteine to the phenylalanine, the CDR3 is 15 residues long. Only the CDR3 DNA is retained, 45 bases long and in frame from the first base. The TCR comes from an adult in good health. Here the chain combines TRBV19 and TRBJ1-2; TRBD1 could be the D gene, as 6 bases match. This material consisted of peripheral blood, taken on day 0 of AZD1222 vaccination. The CDR3 protein sequence reads: CASLGQNSLNYGYTF. Here is the DNA: TGTGCCAGTCTCGGACAGAACTCTCTAAACTATGGCTACACCTTC.